This T cell receptor (beta chain) was captured by sequencing in a study of siplizumab effects on memory and regulatory T cells. General study points: Left unconfirmed was the suppressive function of proliferating Tregs from siplizumab cultures. Assignment to unstimulated subsets succeeded for only a minor fraction of the alloreactive clones.

To note about this clone: Its antigen is unidentified.

Using a few donor pairs, the authors sequenced unstimulated naive, memory, effector memory and TEMRA subsets. Here immunoSEQ multiplex PCR was the method, and the copy in TCRdb shows in-frame clones only, minus some. The sample includes 50,000 to 75,000 clones, less than 80% of them seen just once. The CDR3 contains 13 residues. Trimming left V 2 bases short and J 4 bases short, with 8 bases between. Germline lookup yields CDR1 MDHEN and CDR2 SYDVKM. The origin of this receptor is a human donor in good health. The V call is TRBV28, the J call TRBJ1-2; no definite D call. Sequencing input: memory CD4+ T cells sorted from blood. As DNA, the CDR3 is TGTGCCAGCAGTTTAGCGGGGAGCTATGGCTACACCTTC. Encoded protein: CASSLAGSYGYTF.